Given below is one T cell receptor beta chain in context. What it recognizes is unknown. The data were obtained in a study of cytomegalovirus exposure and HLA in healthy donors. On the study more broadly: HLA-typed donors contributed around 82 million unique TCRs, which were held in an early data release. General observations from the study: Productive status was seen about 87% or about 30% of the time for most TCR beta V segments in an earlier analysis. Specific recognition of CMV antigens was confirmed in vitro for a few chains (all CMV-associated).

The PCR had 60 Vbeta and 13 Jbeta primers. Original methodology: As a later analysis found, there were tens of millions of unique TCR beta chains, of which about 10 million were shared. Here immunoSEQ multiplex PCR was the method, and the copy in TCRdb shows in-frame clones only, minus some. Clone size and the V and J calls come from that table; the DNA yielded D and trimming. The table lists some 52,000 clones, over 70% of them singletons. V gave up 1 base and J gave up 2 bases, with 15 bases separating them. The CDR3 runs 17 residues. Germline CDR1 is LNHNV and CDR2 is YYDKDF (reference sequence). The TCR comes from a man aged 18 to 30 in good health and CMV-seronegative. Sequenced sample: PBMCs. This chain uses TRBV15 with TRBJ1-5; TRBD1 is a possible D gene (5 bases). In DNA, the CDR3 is TGTGCCACCAGCAGAGCTGTAGGGGTGACGGGCAATCAGCCCCAGCATTTT. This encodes CATSRAVGVTGNQPQHF. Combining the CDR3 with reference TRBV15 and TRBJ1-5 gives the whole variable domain DAMVIQNPRYQVTQFGKPVTLSCSQTLNHNVMYWYQQKSSQAPKLLFHYYDKDFNNEADTPDNFQSRRPNTSFCFLDIRSPGLGDTAMYLCATSRAVGVTGNQPQHFGDGTRLSIL.